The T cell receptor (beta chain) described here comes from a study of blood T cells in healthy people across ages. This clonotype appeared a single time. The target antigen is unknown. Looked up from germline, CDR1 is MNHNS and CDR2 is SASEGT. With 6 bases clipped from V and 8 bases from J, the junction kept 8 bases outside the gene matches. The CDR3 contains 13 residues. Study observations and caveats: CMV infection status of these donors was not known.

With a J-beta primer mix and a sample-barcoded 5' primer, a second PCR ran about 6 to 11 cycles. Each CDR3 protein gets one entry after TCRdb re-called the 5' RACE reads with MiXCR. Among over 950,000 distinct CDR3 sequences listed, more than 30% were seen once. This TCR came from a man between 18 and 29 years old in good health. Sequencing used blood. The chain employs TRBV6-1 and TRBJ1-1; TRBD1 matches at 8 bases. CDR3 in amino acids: CASSVNRGEEAFF. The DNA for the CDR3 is TGTGCCAGCAGCGTCAACAGGGGGGAAGAAGCTTTCTTT.